This record concerns one TCR beta chain sequence. Its antigen is undetermined. Using a J-beta primer mix together with a sample-barcoded 5' primer, a second PCR was run for 7 to 11 cycles. TCRdb re-derived calls from the 5' RACE reads in MiXCR, one entry per CDR3 protein. The table includes a few hundred thousand distinct CDR3 sequences, over 25% detected once. This record belongs to a study of blood T cells in healthy people across ages. Overall study results and limits: Per million T cells, the diversity of TCR beta decreased roughly linearly as age advanced.

The CDR3 runs 15 residues. J lost 7 bases, V lost 6 bases, and 10 bases had no gene match. The V gene's germline CDR1 is MNHEY and CDR2 SMNVEV (reference sequence). These same data were also listed under a study on T cells of mothers and their children.

V usage is TRBV27 and J usage is TRBJ2-2; 8 bases align to TRBD1. Sequenced input: blood. The receptor was isolated from a boy between 2 and 10 years old in good health. This CDR3 reads CASRPGGPNGGELFF. The CDR3, as DNA: TGTGCCAGCAGGCCAGGGGGCCCGAATGGCGGGGAGCTGTTTTTT.